Listed below are T cell receptor beta chains from one sample, sequenced in a study of OX40 agonist ivuxolimab in advanced cancers. TCRdb's copy holds only in-frame clones and misses some; the assay was immunoSEQ multiplex PCR. The repertoire has about 70,000 clones, roughly 89% of them found once; the top ten carry about an eighth. The sequencing here drew on CD4+ or CD8+ T cells sorted from blood, taken in a trial of the OX40 agonist ivuxolimab. Receptors were obtained from an adult with an advanced solid tumor such as melanoma, head and neck, liver or kidney cancer. The CDR3 runs from the conserved cysteine through the conserved F or W. The D gene is left open where the match is weak. A clone size is listed for some rows: how often the clone was seen (once, few, many), or a class if it is expanded.

J gene | D gene | clone size | V gene | CDR3 protein | CDR3 DNA
TRBJ2-1 | NA | NA | TRBV18 | CASSPPGSRVNEQFF | TGTGCCAGCTCCCCCCCCGGGTCTCGGGTCAATGAGCAGTTCTTC
TRBJ2-7 | NA | NA | TRBV4-1 | CASSHSENYEQYF | TGCGCCAGCAGCCACAGCGAAAACTACGAGCAGTACTTC
TRBJ2-5 | TRBD2 | NA | TRBV27 | CASSLSALAGGPGETQYF | TGTGCCAGCAGTTTATCCGCCCTAGCGGGGGGGCCGGGGGAGACCCAGTACTTC
TRBJ1-2 | NA | NA | TRBV6-5 | CASSYGRNYGYTF | TGTGCCAGCAGTTACGGGCGGAACTATGGCTACACCTTC
TRBJ2-3 | TRBD2 | NA | TRBV27 | CASSLVSGGAGTQYF | TGTGCCAGCAGTTTAGTTAGCGGGGGGGCGGGTACGCAGTATTTT
TRBJ2-5 | TRBD1 | NA | TRBV19 | CASSIATGGMATQYF | TGTGCCAGTAGTATAGCCACAGGGGGGATGGCGACCCAGTACTTC
TRBJ1-2 | NA | few | TRBV7-9 | CASSLDLQVSGYTF | TGTGCCAGCAGCTTAGATCTGCAGGTCTCTGGCTACACCTTC
TRBJ1-1 | NA | NA | TRBV2 | CAGSEQGRTEAFF | TGTGCCGGCAGTGAACAGGGACGCACTGAAGCTTTCTTT
TRBJ1-3 | TRBD1 | NA | TRBV2 | CASSDPGQGGDTIYF | TGTGCCAGCAGTGACCCGGGACAGGGAGGAGACACCATATATTTT
TRBJ2-3 | TRBD1 | NA | TRBV10-3 | CAISRTRQGLDSADTQYF | TGTGCCATCAGTCGAACTCGACAGGGATTAGATTCTGCAGATACGCAGTATTTT
TRBJ2-7 | NA | NA | TRBV27 | CASRRALRDGWQYF | TGTGCCAGCAGGAGGGCCCTGCGGGATGGTTGGCAGTACTTC
TRBJ2-5 | NA | NA | TRBV18 | CASSPRGTRETQYF | TGTGCCAGCTCACCACGAGGAACTAGAGAGACCCAGTACTTC
TRBJ2-5 | TRBD1 | NA | TRBV29-1 | CSVEVGGGETQYF | TGCAGCGTTGAAGTAGGGGGCGGCGAGACCCAGTACTTC
TRBJ2-2 | NA | NA | TRBV28 | CASSLVGNTGELFF | TGTGCCAGCAGCTTGGTGGGGAACACCGGGGAGCTGTTTTTT
TRBJ1-5 | NA | NA | TRBV18 | CASSGGRTNQPQHF | TGTGCCAGCTCAGGGGGCCGTACCAATCAGCCCCAGCATTTT
TRBJ2-7 | TRBD1 | NA | TRBV7-8 | CASSSPRGQGSEQYF | TGTGCCAGCAGCTCCCCCCGCGGACAGGGAAGCGAGCAGTACTTC
TRBJ2-3 | NA | NA | TRBV2 | CASSQGADTQYF | TGTGCCAGCAGTCAGGGTGCAGATACGCAGTATTTT
TRBJ1-4 | TRBD1 | NA | TRBV28 | CAVPAQDRGGLELFF | TGTGCCGTCCCCGCCCAGGACAGGGGCGGTTTAGAACTGTTTTTT
TRBJ2-3 | NA | NA | TRBV7-2 | CASSFTSRDTQYF | TGTGCCAGCAGCTTTACCAGCCGGGATACGCAGTATTTT
TRBJ2-7 | NA | NA | TRBV21-1 | CASSTGANLTPTYEQYF | TGTGCCAGCAGCACAGGGGCGAACCTAACTCCAACCTACGAGCAGTACTTC
TRBJ1-1 | NA | NA | TRBV7-9 | CASSPKAGQLNTEAFF | TGTGCCAGCAGCCCCAAAGCAGGACAGCTGAACACTGAAGCTTTCTTT
TRBJ2-3 | TRBD1 | NA | TRBV18 | CASSPNRGQGDTQYF | TGTGCCAGCTCACCAAACAGGGGGCAGGGAGATACGCAGTATTTT
TRBJ2-1 | NA | NA | TRBV7-3 | CASSLTSLSYNEQFF | TGTGCCAGCAGCTTAACTAGCCTCTCCTACAATGAGCAGTTCTTC
TRBJ1-2 | NA | NA | TRBV7-2 | CASSPGPGVGYTF | TGTGCCAGCAGCCCGGGTCCCGGGGTGGGCTACACCTTC
TRBJ2-5 | NA | NA | TRBV5-1 | CASSLEGSQETQYF | TGCGCCAGCAGCTTGGAGGGGTCCCAAGAGACCCAGTACTTC
TRBJ2-1 | TRBD2 | NA | TRBV13 | CASSQRLAGINEQFF | TGTGCCAGCAGTCAAAGACTAGCGGGGATCAATGAGCAGTTCTTC
TRBJ2-1 | NA | NA | TRBV14 | CASSQDPIPGPYNEQFF | TGTGCCAGCAGCCAAGACCCCATCCCAGGCCCCTACAATGAGCAGTTCTTC
TRBJ1-1 | NA | NA | TRBV6-6 | CASSYGGEGDTEAFF | TGTGCCAGCAGTTACGGAGGGGAGGGGGACACTGAAGCTTTCTTT
TRBJ2-6 | TRBD2 | few | TRBV4-2 | CASSGETSGISGANVLTF | TGTGCCAGCAGCGGAGAGACTAGCGGGATTTCTGGGGCCAACGTCCTGACTTTC
TRBJ1-2 | TRBD1 | NA | TRBV19 | CASKKSGTETFNYGYTF | TGTGCCAGTAAGAAATCCGGGACAGAGACTTTTAACTATGGCTACACCTTC
TRBJ2-2 | TRBD2 | NA | TRBV5-1 | CASSVLLAGETGELFF | TGCGCCAGCAGCGTACTTTTAGCGGGAGAAACCGGGGAGCTGTTTTTT
TRBJ2-2 | TRBD2 | NA | TRBV11-2 | CASSLVASGRAGSTGELFF | TGTGCCAGCAGCTTAGTGGCTAGCGGGAGGGCCGGGAGCACCGGGGAGCTGTTTTTT
TRBJ2-7 | NA | NA | TRBV5-1 | CASSFLPAGSDIPGYEQYF | TGCGCCAGCAGCTTCCTCCCCGCGGGGTCGGACATCCCCGGCTACGAGCAGTACTTC